A single sample gave rise to the 5 T cell receptor beta chains below, sequenced in a study of T cells after yellow fever vaccination. A single record per CDR3 protein comes from TCRdb applying MiXCR to the 5' RACE reads. Among 170,000 or so distinct CDR3 sequences, 6.2% were seen once, and the ten largest hold just under 3%. This specimen was CD4+ T cells sorted from PBMCs, taken on the day of the first yellow fever vaccination. These receptors were taken from a young man who received the YFV17D yellow fever vaccine.

This clonotype was found many times. The rearrangement uses TRBV29-1 and TRBJ2-3, with no clear D. Trimming removed 4 bases at V and 0 bases at J, with 5 bases between. The germline V gene has CDR1 SQVTM and CDR2 ANQGSEA. This CDR3 is 12 amino acids long. CDR3 sequence reads: CSVVDSTDTQYF. As DNA, the CDR3 is TGCAGCGTTGTCGACAGCACAGATACGCAGTATTTT.

The chain recombines TRBV7-2 with TRBJ2-5, with 7 bases fitting TRBD1. The germline CDR1 and CDR2 sequences are SGHTA and FQGNSA. Trimming cost V 4 bases and J 1 base; bases outside gene matches: 6. The length of the CDR3 is 15 residues. In DNA form, the CDR3 reads TGTGCCAGCAGCTCGGGACAGTGGGCCCAAGAGACCCAGTACTTC. As protein: CASSSGQWAQETQYF.

The table lists this clonotype with a few counts. This sequence joins TRBV6-5 and TRBJ1-2, with 9 bases fitting TRBD1. Germline V gene sequence: CDR1 MNHEY, CDR2 SVGAGI. Trimming cost V 2 bases and J 7 bases; bases outside gene matches: 2. The CDR3 extends over 13 amino acids. CDR3 loop: CASSYNRGLGYTF. CDR3 bases: TGTGCCAGCAGTTACAACAGGGGGCTTGGCTACACCTTC.

This clonotype has ten or more counts. The rearrangement uses TRBV27 and TRBJ2-3, with D perhaps matching TRBD1 or TRBD2 (5 bases each). In germline, CDR1 is MNHEY, CDR2 SMNVEV (reference sequence). The V and J ends lost 3 bases and 5 bases respectively, with 9 bases between them. This CDR3 comprises 13 residues. The CDR3 sequence: CASSLRGVDTQYF. The CDR3 DNA reads as TGTGCCAGCAGTTTGAGGGGAGTAGATACGCAGTATTTT.

V usage is TRBV30 and J usage is TRBJ1-1, with D perhaps TRBD1 (5 bases). V was cut by 3 bases and J by 11 bases, with 25 bases left in between. There are 15 residues in the CDR3. The V gene's germline CDR1 is GTSNPN and CDR2 SVGIG (reference sequence). The CDR3 region is CAWSPMGDLRPSAFF. The CDR3 DNA reads TGTGCCTGGAGCCCAATGGGGGATCTAAGGCCCTCCGCTTTCTTT.